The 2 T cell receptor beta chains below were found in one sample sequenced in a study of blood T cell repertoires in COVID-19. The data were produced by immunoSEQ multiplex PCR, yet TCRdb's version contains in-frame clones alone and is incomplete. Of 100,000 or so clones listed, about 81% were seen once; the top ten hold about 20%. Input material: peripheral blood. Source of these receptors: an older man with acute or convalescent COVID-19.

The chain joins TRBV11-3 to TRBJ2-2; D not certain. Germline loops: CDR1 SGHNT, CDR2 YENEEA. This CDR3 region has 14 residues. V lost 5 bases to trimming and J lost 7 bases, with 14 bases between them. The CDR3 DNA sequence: TGTGCCAGCAGCATTCTGCCCGGGTTCGGGGAGCTGTTTTTT. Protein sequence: CASSILPGFGELFF.

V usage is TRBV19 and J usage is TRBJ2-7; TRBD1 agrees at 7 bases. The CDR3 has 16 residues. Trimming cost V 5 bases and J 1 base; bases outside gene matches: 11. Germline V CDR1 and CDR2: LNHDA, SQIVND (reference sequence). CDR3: CASSAHDRVGSYEQYF. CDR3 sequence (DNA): TGTGCCAGTAGTGCTCACGACAGGGTTGGGTCCTACGAGCAGTACTTC. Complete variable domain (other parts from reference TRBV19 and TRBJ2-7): DGGITQSPKYLFRKEGQNVTLSCEQNLNHDAMYWYRQDPGQGLRLIYYSQIVNDFQKGDIAEGYSVSREKKESFPLTVTSAQKNPTAFYLCASSAHDRVGSYEQYFGPGTRLTVT.